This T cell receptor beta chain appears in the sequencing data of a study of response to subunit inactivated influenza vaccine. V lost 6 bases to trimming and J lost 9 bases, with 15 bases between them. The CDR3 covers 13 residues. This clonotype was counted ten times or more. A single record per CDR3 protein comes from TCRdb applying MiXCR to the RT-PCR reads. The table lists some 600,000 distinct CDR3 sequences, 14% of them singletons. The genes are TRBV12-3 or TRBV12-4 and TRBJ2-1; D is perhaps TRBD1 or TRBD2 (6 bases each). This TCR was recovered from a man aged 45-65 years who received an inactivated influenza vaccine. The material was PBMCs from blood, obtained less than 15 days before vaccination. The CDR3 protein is CASSMLQGGEQFF. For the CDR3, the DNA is TGTGCCAGCAGCATGCTACAGGGAGGTGAGCAGTTCTTC.